This TCR beta chain appears in the sequencing data of a study of T-cell reconstitution after alpha-beta-depleted transplantation in children. Unique molecular identifiers were incorporated during preparation of the TCRbeta library. TCRdb redid the calling of the PCR reads with MiXCR, one entry per CDR3 protein. Of fewer than 1 million distinct CDR3 sequences in the sample, approximately 15% were seen once. This clonotype was observed many times. Per germline, CDR1 SGHRS and CDR2 YFSETQ. V was clipped by 4 bases and J by 1 base; unmatched bases: 4. The CDR3 has 14 amino acids. The specimen comprised PBMCs, mostly from graft donor cells, sampled 360 days after TCRalphabeta/CD19-depleted stem cell transplant. V and J are TRBV5-1 and TRBJ1-1; TRBD1 agrees at 7 bases. This receptor was taken from a male patient aged 10-17 years who had a stem cell transplant for acute lymphoblastic leukemia, so the T cells may come from the graft donor. As DNA, the CDR3 is TGCGCCAGCAGCACGGGACAGCCGAACACTGAAGCTTTCTTT. It codes for CASSTGQPNTEAFF.